This T cell receptor (beta chain) was profiled in a study of blood T cell repertoires in COVID-19. The wider study: Acute and convalescent COVID-19 samples came from the United States, Italy and Spain.

The CDR3 runs 15 residues. V dropped 2 bases and J dropped 4 bases, with 12 bases sitting between them. Germline CDR1 MNHEY, CDR2 SVGAGI. The repertoire was sequenced with immunoSEQ multiplex PCR; TCRdb's copy has only in-frame clones and lacks some. The table lists around 46,000 clones, around nine tenths of them singletons. This clonotype was obtained from a man aged 60-69 years with active or convalescent COVID-19. The chain joins TRBV6-5 to TRBJ1-3; tentative D call: TRBD1 (6 bases). Sequenced input: peripheral blood. The CDR3 region is CASSYGGLSGNTIYF. CDR3 sequence (DNA): TGTGCCAGCAGTTACGGGGGCCTCTCGGGAAACACCATATATTTT.